The 30 T cell receptor beta chains reported below all come from one sample, sequenced in a study of beta chain features in type 1 diabetes. Every bit of the isolated RNA underwent reverse transcription, so sequencing read expressed TCRB transcripts. TCRdb keeps only in-frame clones here, not all; method: immunoSEQ multiplex PCR. The sample lists 500,000 to 850,000 clones; about 14% were seen once. These receptors have no identified antigens. Study-level points and caveats: In all four CD4+ subsets, TCRB CDR3 length was significantly, moderately reduced in type 1 diabetes.

Sequenced input: naive CD4+ T cells from blood. These receptors were obtained from a young man with type 1 diabetes.

This clone was detected a few times. J is TRBJ2-2 and V is TRBV14; D might be TRBD1 (5 bases). The ends were cut back, 3 bases at V and 7 bases at J, with 18 bases in the middle. Germline values: CDR1 SGHDN, CDR2 FVKESK. This CDR3 has 16 amino acids. CDR3 in DNA: TGTGCCAGCAGCCACCTCTTCCAGGGAAGAAACGGGGAGCTGTTTTTT. The encoded protein is CASSHLFQGRNGELFF.

This clone was found a few times. V is TRBV11-2 and J is TRBJ2-7; 8 bases fit TRBD1. After removal of 5 bases from V and 0 bases from J, the junction contained 6 bases not matched to a gene. The germline V gene has CDR1 SGHAT and CDR2 FQNNGV. The CDR3 is 15 amino acids. CDR3 sequence reads: CASSRRTGLSYEQYF. The CDR3 nucleotides are TGTGCCAGCAGCAGAAGGACAGGGCTCTCCTACGAGCAGTACTTC.

This chain connects TRBV23-1 to TRBJ1-4; the match to TRBD1 covers 9 bases. TRBV23-1 has ORF status, its function being uncertain. V was pared by 6 bases and J by 10 bases, with 15 bases of the junction left unmatched. The CDR3 runs to 16 residues. CDR3 coding DNA: TGCGCCAGCAGCCATGTACCGGACAGGGGCGATGGAAAACTGTTTTTT. Translated, it gives CASSHVPDRGDGKLFF.

This clone was observed a handful of times. The chain carries TRBV7-9 and TRBJ1-3, with 7 bases identical to TRBD1. The CDR3 runs to 17 residues. Trimming at V came to 5 bases and at J to 0 bases, leaving 10 bases not matched to a gene. Germline lookup yields CDR1 SEHNR and CDR2 FQNEAQ (reference sequence). The CDR3 loop reads CASSPGPTGSSGNTIYF. CDR3 DNA: TGTGCCAGCAGCCCGGGGCCGACAGGGTCCTCTGGAAACACCATATATTTT.

J is TRBJ2-5 and V is TRBV23-1, with D possibly TRBD1 on 6 matching bases. TRBV23-1 is given ORF status, its function remaining uncertain. Trimming took 7 bases from V and 7 from J, leaving 28 bases between them. The CDR3 length is 17 residues. The CDR3 loop is CASIIPPPRDTLGTQYF. Written as DNA, the CDR3 is TGCGCCAGCATCATTCCCCCACCACGGGACACACTAGGGACCCAGTACTTC.

This clone was counted only a few times. The DNA of the CDR3 is TGCGCCAGCAGCAAGGACACCGTGGAAGCTTTCTTT. Protein: CASSKDTVEAFF. The rearrangement links TRBV5-1 to TRBJ1-1; TRBD1 might be the D (5 bases). This CDR3 region has 12 residues. Germline lookup yields CDR1 SGHRS and CDR2 YFSETQ. Trimming pared 4 bases from V and 8 bases from J, leaving 12 bases between.

The rearrangement uses TRBV7-9 and TRBJ2-6; 13 nucleotides match TRBD2. The CDR3 runs to 17 residues. Germline values: CDR1 SEHNR, CDR2 FQNEAQ (reference sequence). J was trimmed by 0 bases and V by 4 bases; bases with no gene match: 0. The CDR3 loop is CASSWTSGSSGANVLTF. Here the CDR3 DNA reads TGTGCCAGCAGCTGGACTAGCGGGAGCTCTGGGGCCAACGTCCTGACTTTC.

The table lists this clone with a few counts. The chain recombines TRBV11-2 with TRBJ2-5; D remains unclear. V lost 2 bases and J 5 bases, leaving 6 bases between the germline ends. The V gene's germline CDR1 is SGHAT and CDR2 FQNNGV. This CDR3 has 12 residues. In DNA, the CDR3 is TGTGCCAGCAGCTTACGCCTGGAGACCCAGTACTTC. Translation gives CASSLRLETQYF.

The rearrangement links TRBV27 to TRBJ2-5; 13 bases fit TRBD2. The CDR3 has 15 residues. Trimming took 5 bases from V and 6 from J; bases not matched to a gene: 6. CDR1 and CDR2 from the germline V gene are MNHEY and SMNVEV (reference sequence). CDR3 DNA sequence: TGTGCCAGCAGTCGGACTAGCGGGGGAGGGCAGACCCAGTACTTC. This encodes CASSRTSGGGQTQYF.

This clone has only a few counts. The chain has TRBV18 and TRBJ1-2; 7 bases map to TRBD1. The V segment lost 3 bases and the J segment 0 bases; nucleotides outside the gene matches: 4. The CDR3 runs 15 residues. Germline V CDR1 and CDR2: KGHSH, LQKENI. CDR3 protein: CASSPGQISNYGYTF. CDR3 nucleotides: TGTGCCAGCTCACCGGGACAGATATCTAACTATGGCTACACCTTC. Variable domain in full (rest from reference TRBV18 and TRBJ1-2): NAGVMQNPRHLVRRRGQEARLRCSPMKGHSHVYWYRQLPEEGLKFMVYLQKENIIDESGMPKERFSAEFPKEGPSILRIQQVVRGDSAAYFCASSPGQISNYGYTFGSGTRLTVV.

This clone turned up a few times. The chain combines TRBV7-9 with TRBJ2-1; weak D call: TRBD2 (6 bases). This CDR3 has 15 residues. CDR1 SEHNR and CDR2 FQNEAQ come from the germline V gene (reference sequence). V lost 5 bases, J lost 4 bases, and 15 bases lay in between. The CDR3 protein is CASSPPGTEYNEQFF. DNA of the CDR3: TGTGCCAGCAGCCCACCCGGGACTGAGTACAATGAGCAGTTCTTC.

This clone was detected a few times. The chain employs TRBV2 and TRBJ1-1; TRBD1 is a possible D gene (6 bases). The germline V gene has CDR1 SNHLY and CDR2 FYNNEI. The CDR3 has 14 amino acids. With 3 bases removed from V and 0 bases from J, the gap between germline ends came to 8 bases. CDR3: CASSERDMNTEAFF. The CDR3 nucleotides read TGTGCCAGCAGTGAGAGGGACATGAACACTGAAGCTTTCTTT.

This clone was counted only a few times. The chain has TRBV7-2 and TRBJ1-1; 10 bases are a match to TRBD1. CDR3 length: 17 residues. The ends lost 6 bases at V and 4 bases at J; junction bases unmatched: 14. Germline assignment: CDR1 SGHTA and CDR2 FQGNSA. The CDR3 sequence is CASRDGQGVFERTEAFF. DNA for the CDR3: TGTGCCAGCAGAGATGGACAGGGGGTATTCGAACGCACTGAAGCTTTCTTT.

This clone has only a few counts. The chain has TRBV4-2 and TRBJ2-7; no clear D gene. CDR3 length: 14 residues. In germline, CDR1 is LGHNA, CDR2 YNFKEQ. Trimming left V 1 base short and J 1 base short, with 8 bases between. CDR3 sequence (DNA): TGTGCCAGCAGCCAAGTCTTAGTATCCTACGAGCAGTACTTC. Its translation: CASSQVLVSYEQYF.

The chain has TRBV29-1 and TRBJ1-1; tentative D call: TRBD1 (6 bases). The CDR3 length is 13 residues. V lost 4 bases to trimming and J lost 0 bases, with 9 bases between them. Germline V CDR1 and CDR2: SQVTM, ANQGSEA. The CDR3 here is CSVAGHLNTEAFF. For the CDR3, the DNA is TGCAGCGTTGCGGGACACCTGAACACTGAAGCTTTCTTT.

The chain combines TRBV30 with TRBJ2-1; D gene uncertain. Germline V CDR1 and CDR2: GTSNPN, SVGIG (reference sequence). The CDR3 loop spans 13 amino acids. Trimming removed 4 bases from V and 5 bases from J, with 12 bases in between. In DNA form, the CDR3 reads TGTGCCTGGAAGCGTGAATTCAACAATGAGCAGTTCTTC. It is translated as CAWKREFNNEQFF.

This clone has a handful of counts. This may be a read error, as it is one base from a much larger clone. Other DNA sequences from this sample encode an identical CDR3 as well. The J gene is TRBJ2-3, the V gene TRBV5-4; D ambiguous. V was shortened by 2 bases and J by 5 bases, with 3 bases between the two germline ends. Germline values: CDR1 SGHNT, CDR2 YYREEE (reference sequence). The CDR3 covers 11 residues. The CDR3: CASSFGDTQYF. As DNA, the CDR3 is TGTGCCAGCAGCTTTGGAGATACGCAGTATTTT.

This clone was observed a handful of times. The rearrangement joins TRBV27 to TRBJ1-1, with 8 positions matching TRBD1. Germline CDR1 is MNHEY and CDR2 is SMNVEV (reference sequence). Losses at the gene ends were 4 bases for V and 5 bases for J; bases not matched to a gene: 6. The CDR3 extends over 14 amino acids. The CDR3 reads CASSSRTGKTEAFF. Here the CDR3 DNA reads TGTGCCAGCAGTTCGAGGACAGGGAAGACTGAAGCTTTCTTT.

V is TRBV4-1 and J is TRBJ2-5, with a possible D match to TRBD2 (7 bases). Trimming left V 3 bases short and J 5 bases short, with 13 bases between. The CDR3 sequence is 14 residues long. In germline, CDR1 is MGHRA, CDR2 YSYEKL. As DNA, the CDR3 is TGCGCCAGCAGCCAGCCCGGGGGGCAGGAGACCCAGTACTTC. It is translated as CASSQPGGQETQYF.

This chain uses TRBV21-1 with TRBJ2-7; the table assigns TRBD2, which was not confirmed against the DNA. TRBV21-1 is a listed pseudogene. The CDR3 sequence is 18 residues long. The CDR3 protein is CASSKGGGKRYPSYEQYF. The CDR3 DNA reads as TGTGCCAGCAGCAAAGGCGGAGGGAAGCGCTATCCTTCCTACGAGCAGTACTTC.

This clone was picked up a small number of times. This sample also contains other DNA sequences that code for the same CDR3. The chain employs TRBV18 and TRBJ1-2; 7 nucleotides agree with TRBD1. After removal of 3 bases from V and 3 bases from J, the junction contained 1 base not matched to a gene. This CDR3 is built from 13 residues. The germline V gene encodes CDR1 KGHSH and CDR2 LQKENI. CDR3 DNA: TGTGCCAGCTCACCCGACAGGGACTATGGCTACACCTTC. Translating gives CASSPDRDYGYTF. Full variable domain (outside the CDR3, taken from reference TRBV18 and TRBJ1-2): NAGVMQNPRHLVRRRGQEARLRCSPMKGHSHVYWYRQLPEEGLKFMVYLQKENIIDESGMPKERFSAEFPKEGPSILRIQQVVRGDSAAYFCASSPDRDYGYTFGSGTRLTVV.

V gene TRBV19 combines with J gene TRBJ2-1; D is perhaps TRBD2 (5 bases). Germline V gene lookup returns CDR1 LNHDA and CDR2 SQIVND (reference sequence). The CDR3 is 13 amino acids. Trimming removed 5 bases from V and 4 bases from J, with 9 bases in between. The DNA for the CDR3 is TGTGCCAGTAGTCCCGGGGAATACAATGAGCAGTTCTTC. The encoded protein is CASSPGEYNEQFF.

This clone was detected only a few times. This chain links TRBV6-5 with TRBJ1-2; D uncertain. The CDR3 runs to 14 residues. Germline V gives CDR1 MNHEY, CDR2 SVGAGI. V lost 0 bases and J lost 7, with 12 bases in between. In DNA form, the CDR3 reads TGTGCCAGCAGTTACTCGATCTACGGCGGTGGCTACACCTTC. It codes for CASSYSIYGGGYTF.

CDR3 bases: TGCAGCGCAGGGGACAGGGGGCGAGATCAGCCCCAGCATTTT. Protein sequence: CSAGDRGRDQPQHF. The chain carries TRBV29-1 and TRBJ1-5; 12 positions match TRBD1. V lost 7 bases, J lost 5 bases, and 6 bases stayed unmatched. Germline V gives CDR1 SQVTM, CDR2 ANQGSEA. The CDR3 is made up of 14 amino acids.

This clone was recorded a few times. The genes are TRBV30 and TRBJ1-5; D possibly corresponds to TRBD1 (5 bases). The CDR3 has 15 residues. CDR1 and CDR2 (germline): GTSNPN, SVGIG (reference sequence). Between the trimmed V and J ends, which lost 1 base and 1 base, there was a span of 11 bases. The CDR3 DNA follows: TGTGCCTGGAGTGGGAGGGGTTGGAGCAATCAGCCCCAGCATTTT. Its protein product is CAWSGRGWSNQPQHF.

The chain recombines TRBV7-9 with TRBJ1-2; D ambiguous. This CDR3 has 18 amino acids. Germline CDR1 SEHNR, CDR2 FQNEAQ (reference sequence). V was clipped by 4 bases and J by 1 base, with 22 bases between them. CDR3 in DNA: TGTGCCAGCAGCTCACCGGCGACGGCTCGTACGGGTAACTATGGCTACACCTTC. As protein: CASSSPATARTGNYGYTF. Full variable domain (rest looked up from reference TRBV7-9 and TRBJ1-2): DTGVSQNPRHKITKRGQNVTFRCDPISEHNRLYWYRQTLGQGPEFLTYFQNEAQLEKSRLLSDRFSAERPKGSFSTLEIQRTEQGDSAMYLCASSSPATARTGNYGYTFGSGTRLTVV.

The chain has TRBV6-5 and TRBJ2-5; the D call may be TRBD1 or TRBD2 (6 bases each). Trimming shortened V by 1 base and J by 4 bases, and 10 bases separated the two germline ends. The CDR3 sequence is 14 residues long. Germline V lookup: CDR1 MNHEY, CDR2 SVGAGI. The CDR3 DNA sequence: TGTGCCAGCAGTTACTTGGGGGGCCGAGAGACCCAGTACTTC. It translates to CASSYLGGRETQYF.

The CDR3 DNA is TGTGCCAGTAGCATGGCAGCGAACACTGAAGCTTTCTTT. Protein: CASSMAANTEAFF. This rearrangement joins TRBV19 to TRBJ1-1; no clear D gene. The V end lost 6 bases, the J end lost 1 base, and 9 bases lay between the germline ends. The CDR3 length is 13 residues. In germline, CDR1 is LNHDA, CDR2 SQIVND (reference sequence).

This chain links TRBV9 with TRBJ2-2; D remains unclear. The V gene's germline CDR1 is SGDLS and CDR2 YYNGEE. Trimming removed 4 bases at V and 6 bases at J, with 10 bases between. The CDR3 consists of 13 residues. CDR3 DNA: TGTGCCAGCAGCCTTAGGAGTCCCGGGGAGCTGTTTTTT. Protein product: CASSLRSPGELFF. The variable domain in full, with the rest retrieved from reference TRBV9 and TRBJ2-2, is DSGVTQTPKHLITATGQRVTLRCSPRSGDLSVYWYQQSLDQGLQFLIQYYNGEERAKGNILERFSAQQFPDLHSELNLSSLELGDSALYFCASSLRSPGELFFGEGSRLTVL.

This clone has only a few counts. The V gene is TRBV18, the J gene TRBJ2-7; 13 nucleotides align to TRBD2. Losses at the gene ends were 3 bases for V and 3 bases for J; bases not matched to a gene: 2. The CDR3 is made up of 15 amino acids. Germline lookup yields CDR1 KGHSH and CDR2 LQKENI. The CDR3 DNA is TGTGCCAGCTCACCCGGACTAGCGGGGGACTACGAGCAGTACTTC. It translates to CASSPGLAGDYEQYF.